The 24 T cell receptor beta chains in this list originate from one sample, sequenced in a study of blood T cell repertoires in COVID-19. Here immunoSEQ multiplex PCR was the method, and the copy in TCRdb shows in-frame clones only, minus some. Of some 150,000 clones listed, 70% to 90% are singletons. The sample was peripheral blood. The receptors were sampled from a woman of 80 years or more in a cohort sampled during active or convalescent COVID-19.

The chain employs TRBV27 and TRBJ2-1, with 14 bases identical to TRBD2. Germline CDR1 is MNHEY and CDR2 is SMNVEV (reference sequence). V trimming: 2 bases; J trimming: 7 bases; junction bases outside the gene matches: 7. The CDR3 covers 17 residues. As DNA, the CDR3 is TGTGCCAGCAGTTTACCCACAGGGACTAGCGGGAGAAATGAGCAGTTCTTC. Residues: CASSLPTGTSGRNEQFF.

The chain joins TRBV27 to TRBJ1-1, with TRBD1 matching 8 bases. The germline V gene has CDR1 MNHEY and CDR2 SMNVEV (reference sequence). The junction had 8 bases not matched to a gene; V was cut back by 6 bases and J by 5 bases. This CDR3 comprises 14 residues. CDR3 sequence (DNA): TGTGCCAGCAGCCGCAGGGGGCTAGGAACTGAAGCTTTCTTT. Translated, it gives CASSRRGLGTEAFF.

The rearrangement joins TRBV18 to TRBJ1-3; 7 nucleotides line up with TRBD1. V shed 5 bases and J 1 base; nucleotides not matched to a gene: 8. Per the germline V gene, CDR1 is KGHSH and CDR2 is LQKENI. CDR3 length: 16 amino acids. CDR3 in amino acids: CASSSTGVRSGNTIYF. Written as DNA, the CDR3 is TGTGCCAGCTCATCTACAGGGGTTAGATCTGGAAACACCATATATTTT. Complete variable domain (other parts from reference TRBV18 and TRBJ1-3): NAGVMQNPRHLVRRRGQEARLRCSPMKGHSHVYWYRQLPEEGLKFMVYLQKENIIDESGMPKERFSAEFPKEGPSILRIQQVVRGDSAAYFCASSSTGVRSGNTIYFGEGSWLTVV.

This clone was seen a few times. This rearrangement joins TRBV7-2 to TRBJ2-7; a possible D gene is TRBD2 (5 bases). The germline V gene encodes CDR1 SGHTA and CDR2 FQGNSA. This CDR3 has 11 amino acids. V lost 5 bases and J lost 7, with 9 bases in between. The CDR3 sequence is CASSRSGEQYF. CDR3 sequence (DNA): TGTGCCAGCAGCCGCTCGGGAGAGCAGTACTTC.

The chain carries TRBV19 and TRBJ2-1, with TRBD2 identical over 13 bases. CDR1 is LNHDA, CDR2 SQIVND, per germline (reference sequence). CDR3 length equals 18 residues. With 2 bases clipped from V and 0 bases from J, the junction kept 4 bases outside the gene matches. For the CDR3, the DNA is TGTGCCAGTAGTATAAGGCGGACTAGCGGGAGCTCCTACAATGAGCAGTTCTTC. This sequence encodes CASSIRRTSGSSYNEQFF.

V is TRBV5-6 and J is TRBJ2-3; D gene ambiguous. Trimming left V 2 bases short and J 2 bases short, with 15 bases between. Germline assignment: CDR1 SGHDT and CDR2 YYEEEE. The CDR3 runs 16 residues. CDR3 loop: CASSFLAGDFTDTQYF. CDR3 DNA sequence: TGTGCCAGCAGCTTCCTGGCAGGTGATTTCACAGATACGCAGTATTTT.

The chain carries TRBV24-1 and TRBJ2-3; TRBD1 matches 8 bases. There are 14 residues in the CDR3. The J segment lost 6 bases and the V segment lost 7 bases, leaving 8 bases of the junction unmatched. Germline CDR1 is KGHDR and CDR2 is SFDVKD. The CDR3 region has the DNA TGTGCCACCAGCTGGACAGGGTCGAGGGATACGCAGTATTTT. This translates into CATSWTGSRDTQYF.

The rearrangement uses TRBV19 and TRBJ2-5; perhaps TRBD1 as D (5 bases). V was trimmed by 3 bases and J by 4 bases, leaving 12 bases between them. The germline V gene encodes CDR1 LNHDA and CDR2 SQIVND (reference sequence). This CDR3 is 14 amino acids long. DNA of the CDR3: TGTGCCAGTAGTATTCGGGCAGGGCGAGAGACCCAGTACTTC. Amino acids: CASSIRAGRETQYF.

This clone was detected only once. The rearrangement links TRBV18 to TRBJ1-1, with D tentatively TRBD1 (5 bases). The CDR3 runs 16 residues. The germline gives CDR1 KGHSH, CDR2 LQKENI. V was pared by 0 bases and J by 1 base, with 12 bases between. CDR3 amino acids: CASSPPSRASNTEAFF. The DNA of the CDR3 is TGTGCCAGCTCACCACCGAGCAGGGCTTCGAACACTGAAGCTTTCTTT.

This clone was observed once. The chain uses TRBV18 and TRBJ1-1, with D uncertain. Germline values: CDR1 KGHSH, CDR2 LQKENI. The CDR3 loop spans 14 amino acids. V shed 2 bases and J shed 2 bases, with 9 bases lying between them. The CDR3: CASSPSSSNTEAFF. The DNA for the CDR3 is TGTGCCAGCTCACCATCATCCAGTAACACTGAAGCTTTCTTT.

V and J are TRBV1 and TRBJ2-5; the D call of TRBD1 is as the table states it, not checked on the DNA. TRBV1 is reported as a pseudogene. There are 20 residues in the CDR3. The CDR3 loop is CTSSPAPTGVSAPHGETQYF. The CDR3 DNA reads as TGCACCAGCAGCCCCGCTCCTACAGGGGTCTCCGCGCCCCACGGAGAGACCCAGTACTTC.

The chain uses TRBV7-2 and TRBJ2-1; 12 bases agree with TRBD2. The CDR3 loop spans 16 amino acids. The germline V gene has CDR1 SGHTA and CDR2 FQGNSA. With V trimmed by 5 bases and J by 5 bases, 7 bases remained unmatched. The CDR3 coding sequence is TGTGCCAGCAGCCTCCGGCTAGCGGGGGGGGACAATGAGCAGTTCTTC. It yields the protein CASSLRLAGGDNEQFF.

The V gene is TRBV7-2, the J gene TRBJ1-1; D is uncertain. With 6 bases removed from V and 4 bases from J, the gap between germline ends came to 9 bases. This CDR3 is built from 12 residues. In germline, CDR1 is SGHTA, CDR2 FQGNSA. CDR3 sequence (DNA): TGTGCCAGCAGACGGGAAATCACTGAAGCTTTCTTT. Translation: CASRREITEAFF.

The V gene is TRBV27, the J gene TRBJ1-1; TRBD1 matches at 9 bases. J gave up 3 bases and V 4 bases, and 0 bases lay outside the gene matches. Germline V lookup: CDR1 MNHEY, CDR2 SMNVEV (reference sequence). CDR3 length: 13 residues. CDR3 sequence: CASSWTGDTEAFF. The CDR3 bases are TGTGCCAGCAGTTGGACAGGGGACACTGAAGCTTTCTTT.

The genes are TRBV6-5 and TRBJ1-1; D might be TRBD1 (6 bases). This CDR3 region has 16 residues. Germline CDR1 reads MNHEY; CDR2 reads SVGAGI. The V and J ends lost 0 bases and 2 bases respectively, with 13 bases between them. The CDR3 DNA follows: TGTGCCAGCAGTTACTCGTTCGGACAGACTAACACTGAAGCTTTCTTT. Amino acid sequence: CASSYSFGQTNTEAFF.

V and J are TRBV10-1 and TRBJ1-2; D not certain. The germline V gene encodes CDR1 WNHNN and CDR2 SYGVQD (reference sequence). V gave up 0 bases and J gave up 3 bases, with 8 bases separating them. The CDR3 spans 14 residues. The CDR3 region has the DNA TGCGCCAGCAGTGAGTCGACGAGGGACTATGGCTACACCTTC. Amino acids: CASSESTRDYGYTF.

This rearrangement joins TRBV27 to TRBJ1-6; D remains unclear. CDR3 size: 16 residues. Deletions cut 0 bases from V and 9 bases from J, with 15 bases between. Germline-derived CDR1 and CDR2 are MNHEY and SMNVEV (reference sequence). CDR3 residues: CASSLSSLYKPSPLHF. DNA of the CDR3: TGTGCCAGCAGTTTATCTTCCTTATACAAACCTTCACCCCTCCACTTT.

The chain joins TRBV29-1 to TRBJ2-1; D may be TRBD2 (6 bases). CDR1 and CDR2 from the germline V gene are SQVTM and ANQGSEA. CDR3 length: 14 residues. V dropped 3 bases and J dropped 6 bases, with 15 bases sitting between them. CDR3 in amino acids: CSVDRLGRLNEQFF. The CDR3 DNA sequence: TGCAGCGTTGATAGACTAGGACGGCTCAATGAGCAGTTCTTC.

The chain carries TRBV29-1 and TRBJ2-1; TRBD2 matches at 11 bases. V lost 7 bases to trimming and J lost 6 bases; unmatched junction nucleotides: 11. CDR1 is SQVTM and CDR2 is ANQGSEA in the germline V gene. The length of the CDR3 is 15 residues. The CDR3 DNA reads TGCAGCGCCGAACCCGGGACTAGCGGCCCCAATGAGCAGTTCTTC. It specifies CSAEPGTSGPNEQFF.

The chain uses TRBV24-1 and TRBJ1-2; no definite D call. Per the germline V gene, CDR1 is KGHDR and CDR2 is SFDVKD. The CDR3 sequence is 11 residues long. Trimming shortened V by 4 bases and J by 3 bases, and 2 bases separated the two germline ends. The CDR3 region is CATSDYYGYTF. DNA of the CDR3: TGTGCCACCAGTGACTACTATGGCTACACCTTC.

This chain links TRBV27 with TRBJ1-2, with a weak D call TRBD1 (6 bases). Trimming took off 5 bases at V and 5 bases at J, with 18 bases between the two ends. CDR3 length equals 15 residues. Germline assignment: CDR1 MNHEY and CDR2 SMNVEV (reference sequence). The CDR3 spells CASSQGTRASYGYTF. CDR3 DNA: TGTGCCAGCAGTCAGGGGACCAGAGCCTCATATGGCTACACCTTC.

This chain uses TRBV24-1 with TRBJ2-5; TRBD2 aligns across 10 bases. V shed 3 bases and J 1 base; nucleotides not matched to a gene: 4. The CDR3 loop spans 16 amino acids. Germline V gene sequence: CDR1 KGHDR, CDR2 SFDVKD. The CDR3 coding sequence is TGTGCCACCAGTGATGAGCGGACTAGCGGCCAAGAGACCCAGTACTTC. Protein product: CATSDERTSGQETQYF.

This clone has just one count. The chain employs TRBV11-3 and TRBJ2-2; D ambiguous. Germline CDR1 reads SGHNT; CDR2 reads YENEEA. The CDR3 extends over 14 amino acids. The ends were cut back, 1 base at V and 4 bases at J, with 7 bases in the middle. The CDR3 here is CASSLARSTGELFF. The CDR3 DNA reads as TGTGCCAGCAGCTTAGCGAGATCCACCGGGGAGCTGTTTTTT.

The chain employs TRBV28 and TRBJ2-7; possibly TRBD1 for D (5 bases). The CDR3 is made up of 16 amino acids. Germline CDR1 and CDR2: MDHEN and SYDVKM. V dropped 5 bases and J dropped 0 bases, with 17 bases sitting between them. CDR3 amino acids: CASSTPPTENSYEQYF. In nucleotides, the CDR3 is TGTGCCAGCAGTACACCTCCGACAGAGAACTCCTACGAGCAGTACTTC.